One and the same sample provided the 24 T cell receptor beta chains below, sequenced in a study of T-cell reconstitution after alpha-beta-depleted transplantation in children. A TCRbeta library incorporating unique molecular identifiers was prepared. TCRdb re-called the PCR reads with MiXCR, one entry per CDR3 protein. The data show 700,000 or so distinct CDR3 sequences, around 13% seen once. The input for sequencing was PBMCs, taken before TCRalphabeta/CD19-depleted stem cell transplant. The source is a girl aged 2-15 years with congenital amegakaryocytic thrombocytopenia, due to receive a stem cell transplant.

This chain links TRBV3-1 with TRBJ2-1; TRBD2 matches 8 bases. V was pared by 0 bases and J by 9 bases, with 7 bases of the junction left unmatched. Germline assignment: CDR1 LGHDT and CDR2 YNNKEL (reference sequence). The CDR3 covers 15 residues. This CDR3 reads CASSQDMGLVGEQFF. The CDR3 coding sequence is TGTGCCAGCAGCCAAGATATGGGACTAGTGGGTGAGCAGTTCTTC.

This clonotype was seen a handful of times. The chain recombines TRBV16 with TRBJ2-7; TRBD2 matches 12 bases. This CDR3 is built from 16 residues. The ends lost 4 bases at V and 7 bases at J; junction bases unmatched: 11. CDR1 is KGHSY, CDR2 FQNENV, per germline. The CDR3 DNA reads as TGTGCCAGCAGCCCTTACCGACTAGCGGGAGCGGTTGAGCAGTACTTC. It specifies CASSPYRLAGAVEQYF.

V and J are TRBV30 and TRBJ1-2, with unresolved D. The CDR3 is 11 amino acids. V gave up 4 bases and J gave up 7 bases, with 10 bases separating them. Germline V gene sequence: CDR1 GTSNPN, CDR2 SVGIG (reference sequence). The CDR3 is CAWITRVGYTF. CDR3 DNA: TGTGCCTGGATAACAAGGGTTGGCTACACCTTC.

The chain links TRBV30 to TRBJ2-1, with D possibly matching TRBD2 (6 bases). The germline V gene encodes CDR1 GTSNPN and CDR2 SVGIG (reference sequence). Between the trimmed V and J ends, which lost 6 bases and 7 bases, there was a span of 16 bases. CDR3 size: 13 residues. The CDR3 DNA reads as TGTGCCTGTTTGGGGGGTTGGGGTAATGAGCAGTTCTTC. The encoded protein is CACLGGWGNEQFF.

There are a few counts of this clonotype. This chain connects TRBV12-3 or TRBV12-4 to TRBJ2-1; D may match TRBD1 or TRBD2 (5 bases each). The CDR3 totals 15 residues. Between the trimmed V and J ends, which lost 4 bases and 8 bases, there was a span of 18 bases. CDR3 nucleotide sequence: TGTGCCAGCAGTTACGGGATGTGGGACGTCGATGAGCAGTTCTTC. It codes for CASSYGMWDVDEQFF.

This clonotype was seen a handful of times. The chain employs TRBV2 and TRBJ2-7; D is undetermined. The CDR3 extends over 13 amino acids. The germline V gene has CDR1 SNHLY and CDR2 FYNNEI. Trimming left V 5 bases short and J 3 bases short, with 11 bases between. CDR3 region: CASSPRPDYEQYF. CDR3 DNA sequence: TGTGCCAGCAGTCCGCGCCCAGACTACGAGCAGTACTTC. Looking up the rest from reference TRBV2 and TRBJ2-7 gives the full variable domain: EPEVTQTPSHQVTQMGQEVILRCVPISNHLYFYWYRQILGQKVEFLVSFYNNEISEKSEIFDDQFSVERPDGSNFTLKIRSTKLEDSAMYFCASSPRPDYEQYFGPGTRLTVT.

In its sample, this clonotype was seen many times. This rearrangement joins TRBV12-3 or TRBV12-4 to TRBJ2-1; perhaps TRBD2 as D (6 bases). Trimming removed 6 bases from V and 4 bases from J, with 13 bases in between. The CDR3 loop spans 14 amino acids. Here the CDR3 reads CASSLATRYNEQFF. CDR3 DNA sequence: TGTGCCAGCAGCTTGGCGACTAGATACAATGAGCAGTTCTTC.

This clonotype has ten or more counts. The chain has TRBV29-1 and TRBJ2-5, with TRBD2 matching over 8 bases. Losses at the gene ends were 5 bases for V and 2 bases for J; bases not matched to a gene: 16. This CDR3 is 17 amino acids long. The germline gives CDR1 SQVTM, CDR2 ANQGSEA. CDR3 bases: TGCAGCGTTTGGAAACCTGAGACTAGCGTGCAACAAGAGACCCAGTACTTC. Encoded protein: CSVWKPETSVQQETQYF.

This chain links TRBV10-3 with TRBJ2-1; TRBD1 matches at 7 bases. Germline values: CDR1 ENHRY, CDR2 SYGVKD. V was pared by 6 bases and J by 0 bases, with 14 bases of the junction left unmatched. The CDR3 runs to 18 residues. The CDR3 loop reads CAISPNSGTVNSYNEQFF. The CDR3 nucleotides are TGTGCCATCAGCCCGAACTCCGGGACAGTGAACTCCTACAATGAGCAGTTCTTC.

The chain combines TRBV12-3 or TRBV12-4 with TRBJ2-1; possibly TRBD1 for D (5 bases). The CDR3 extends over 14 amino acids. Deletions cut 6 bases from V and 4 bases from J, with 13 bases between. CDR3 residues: CASSPLGQYNEQFF. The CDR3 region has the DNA TGTGCCAGCAGCCCACTGGGGCAGTACAATGAGCAGTTCTTC.

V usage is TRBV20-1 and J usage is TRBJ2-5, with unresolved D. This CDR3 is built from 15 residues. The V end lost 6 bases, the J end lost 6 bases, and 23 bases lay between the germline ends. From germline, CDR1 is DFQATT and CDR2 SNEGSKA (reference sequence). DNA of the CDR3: TGCAGTGCGCCCGACCCGCGGCAGGCTGGTAAGACCCAGTACTTC. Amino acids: CSAPDPRQAGKTQYF.

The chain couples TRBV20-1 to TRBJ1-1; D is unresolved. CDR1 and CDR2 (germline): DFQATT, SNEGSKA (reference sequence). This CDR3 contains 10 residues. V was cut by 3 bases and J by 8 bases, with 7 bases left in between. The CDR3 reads CSARFREAFF. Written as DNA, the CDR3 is TGCAGTGCTAGGTTCAGGGAAGCTTTCTTT.

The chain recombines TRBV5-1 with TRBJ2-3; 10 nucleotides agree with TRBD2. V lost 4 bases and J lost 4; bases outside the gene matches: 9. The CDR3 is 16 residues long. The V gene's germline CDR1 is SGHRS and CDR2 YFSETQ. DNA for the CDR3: TGCGCCAGCAGCACGCGAGCGGGAGGGCCCCCAGATACGCAGTATTTT. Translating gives CASSTRAGGPPDTQYF.

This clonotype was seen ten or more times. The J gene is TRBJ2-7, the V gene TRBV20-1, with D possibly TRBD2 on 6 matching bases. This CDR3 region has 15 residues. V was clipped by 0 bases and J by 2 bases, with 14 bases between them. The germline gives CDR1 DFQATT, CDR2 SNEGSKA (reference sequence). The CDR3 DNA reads TGCAGTGCTAGAGATGGGGGTAGCGGAACCTACGAGCAGTACTTC. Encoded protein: CSARDGGSGTYEQYF.

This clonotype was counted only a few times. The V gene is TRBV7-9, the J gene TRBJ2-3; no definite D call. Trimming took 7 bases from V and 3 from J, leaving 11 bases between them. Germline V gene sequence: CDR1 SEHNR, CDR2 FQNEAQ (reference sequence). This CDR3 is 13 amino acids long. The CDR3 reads CASIELGTDTQYF. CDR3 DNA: TGTGCCAGCATCGAACTCGGGACAGATACGCAGTATTTT.

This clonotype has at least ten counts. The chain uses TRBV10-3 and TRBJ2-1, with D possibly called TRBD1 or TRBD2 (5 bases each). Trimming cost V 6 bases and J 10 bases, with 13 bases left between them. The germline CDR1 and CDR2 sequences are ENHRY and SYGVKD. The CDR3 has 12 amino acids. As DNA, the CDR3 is TGTGCCATCAGGGGGGACGTATACGAGCAGTTCTTC. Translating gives CAIRGDVYEQFF.

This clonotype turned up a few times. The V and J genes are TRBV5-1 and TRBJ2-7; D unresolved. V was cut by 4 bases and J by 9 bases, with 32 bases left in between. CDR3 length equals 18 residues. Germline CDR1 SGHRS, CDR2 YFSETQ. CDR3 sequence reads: CASSGSAGNDLGVGGQYF. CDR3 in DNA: TGCGCCAGCAGCGGGTCGGCAGGCAACGATCTTGGTGTGGGTGGGCAGTACTTC.

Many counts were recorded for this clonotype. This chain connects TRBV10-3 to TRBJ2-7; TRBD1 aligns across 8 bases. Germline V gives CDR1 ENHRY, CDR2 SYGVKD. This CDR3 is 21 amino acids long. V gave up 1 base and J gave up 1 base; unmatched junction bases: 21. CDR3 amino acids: CAISELFNRGAYQVFSYEQYF. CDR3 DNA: TGTGCCATCAGTGAGTTATTCAACAGGGGGGCCTATCAAGTCTTTTCCTACGAGCAGTACTTC.

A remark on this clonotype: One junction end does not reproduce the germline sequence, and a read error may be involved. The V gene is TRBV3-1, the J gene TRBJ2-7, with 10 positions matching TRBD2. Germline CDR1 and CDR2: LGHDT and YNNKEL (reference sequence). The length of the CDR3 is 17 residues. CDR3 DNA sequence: TGTGCCAGCACCCAAGATGGGAGGCTAGCGGGAGAGGGAGAGCAGTACTTC. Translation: CASTQDGRLAGEGEQYF.

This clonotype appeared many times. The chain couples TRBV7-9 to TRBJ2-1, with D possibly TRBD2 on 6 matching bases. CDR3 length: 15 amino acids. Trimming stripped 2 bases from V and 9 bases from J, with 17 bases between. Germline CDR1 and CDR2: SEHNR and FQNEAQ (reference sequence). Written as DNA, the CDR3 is TGTGCCAGCAGCTTATTGTCTAGCCTGGGGGGTGAGCAGTTCTTC. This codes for CASSLLSSLGGEQFF.

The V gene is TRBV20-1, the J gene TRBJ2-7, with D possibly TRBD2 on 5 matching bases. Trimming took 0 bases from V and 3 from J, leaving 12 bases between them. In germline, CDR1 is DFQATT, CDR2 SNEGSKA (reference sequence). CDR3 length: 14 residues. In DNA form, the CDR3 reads TGCAGTGCTAGAGATGAAAGCGGCCGCTACGAGCAGTACTTC. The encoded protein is CSARDESGRYEQYF.

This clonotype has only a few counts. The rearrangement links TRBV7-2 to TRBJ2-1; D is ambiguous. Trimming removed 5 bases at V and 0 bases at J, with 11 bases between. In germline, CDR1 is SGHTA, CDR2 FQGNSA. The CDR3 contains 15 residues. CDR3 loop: CASSRLWGSYNEQFF. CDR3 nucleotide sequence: TGTGCCAGCAGCCGACTCTGGGGCTCCTACAATGAGCAGTTCTTC.

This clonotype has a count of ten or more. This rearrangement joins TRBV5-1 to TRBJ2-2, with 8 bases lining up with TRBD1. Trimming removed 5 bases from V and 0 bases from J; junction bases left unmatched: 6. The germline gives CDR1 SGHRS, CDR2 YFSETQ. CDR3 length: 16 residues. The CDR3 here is CASSPDRGTNTGELFF. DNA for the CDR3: TGCGCCAGCAGTCCCGACAGGGGCACGAACACCGGGGAGCTGTTTTTT.

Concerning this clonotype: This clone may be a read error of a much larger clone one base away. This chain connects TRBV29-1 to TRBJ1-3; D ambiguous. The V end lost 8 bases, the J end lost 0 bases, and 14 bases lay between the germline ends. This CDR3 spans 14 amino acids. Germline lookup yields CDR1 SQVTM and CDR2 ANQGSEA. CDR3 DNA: TGCAGCTCTTTGATACAGTTCTCTGGAAACACCATATATTTT. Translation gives CSSLIQFSGNTIYF.